This passage covers 24 T cell receptor beta chains from one sample sequenced in a study of metastatic and nonmetastatic thyroid tumors. Not a single patient had been given any form of treatment at any point before undergoing thyroid surgery. TCRdb recomputed clones from the PCR reads via MiXCR. The sample shows 35,000 to 45,000 clones, about 12% of them seen only once. The source material was blood. The receptors were gathered from a male donor with papillary thyroid cancer or a benign thyroid nodule (not recorded which). Some clones in this sample may be carry-over from other donors' samples.

Remarks on this clone: Relative to the germline gene, one junction end is altered; a read error may explain this. The chain combines TRBV11-1 with TRBJ2-3; TRBD1 is a possible D gene (5 bases). Germline CDR1 is SGHAT and CDR2 is FQDESV (reference sequence). The CDR3 has 15 residues. The CDR3 here is CASSTSGPGTDTQYF. CDR3 nucleotide sequence: TGTGCCAGCAGCACCTCAGGGCCGGGCACAGATACACAGTATTTT.

The chain has TRBV5-4 and TRBJ2-1, with D hard to call. Per the germline V gene, CDR1 is SGHNT and CDR2 is YYREEE (reference sequence). V gave up 0 bases and J gave up 10 bases, with 8 bases separating them. This CDR3 contains 12 residues. CDR3 nucleotides: TGTGCCAGCAGCTTGGACCTCGGCGAGCAGTTCTTC. This gives the protein CASSLDLGEQFF.

This clone appeared many times. The chain joins TRBV15 to TRBJ2-7; D not resolved. V lost 2 bases and J lost 9, with 11 bases in between. This CDR3 is 12 amino acids long. Germline-derived CDR1 and CDR2 are LNHNV and YYDKDF (reference sequence). The DNA for the CDR3 is TGTGCCACCAGCAGAACCCATGATGTGCAGTACTTC. Translation gives CATSRTHDVQYF.

This clone was picked up many times. The J gene is TRBJ2-3, the V gene TRBV28; 8 positions match TRBD2. V was pared by 5 bases and J by 4 bases, with 11 bases of the junction left unmatched. The CDR3 has 16 residues. Germline V CDR1 and CDR2: MDHEN, SYDVKM. CDR3 sequence reads: CASSPGTGGPSDTQYF. The DNA for the CDR3 is TGTGCCAGCAGTCCGGGGACGGGAGGGCCCTCAGATACGCAGTATTTT.

This clone was picked up many times. The sample has other DNA sequences that encode this CDR3 too. The chain uses TRBV20-1 and TRBJ2-3, with 8 bases identical to TRBD2. Trimming took 7 bases from V and 4 from J; bases not matched to a gene: 10. Per the germline V gene, CDR1 is DFQATT and CDR2 is SNEGSKA (reference sequence). The CDR3 has 14 amino acids. CDR3: CSVFPGGGSDTQYF. The CDR3 nucleotides read TGCAGTGTTTTTCCGGGAGGGGGTTCAGATACGCAGTATTTT.

This clone has ten or more counts. The chain employs TRBV11-2 and TRBJ2-2; D gene unclear. Germline V gene data show CDR1 as SGHAT and CDR2 as FQNNGV. This CDR3 comprises 13 residues. V was pared by 5 bases and J by 4 bases, with 8 bases between. CDR3 region: CASSPYPTGELFF. The CDR3, as DNA: TGTGCCAGCAGCCCCTATCCCACCGGGGAGCTGTTTTTT.

This clone is categorized as medium-sized. V is TRBV6-1 and J is TRBJ2-1; TRBD2 matches at 9 bases. The CDR3 covers 14 residues. With 8 bases clipped from V and 3 bases from J, the junction kept 5 bases outside the gene matches. The germline gives CDR1 MNHNS, CDR2 SASEGT. For the CDR3, the DNA is TGTGCCAGCTCTAGCGGGAAGGACTACAATGAGCAGTTCTTC. Encoded protein: CASSSGKDYNEQFF.

This clone was counted at least ten times. The chain is built from TRBV7-3 and TRBJ2-3; TRBD2 matches 7 bases. CDR3 length equals 17 residues. CDR1 and CDR2 from the germline V gene are SGHTA and FQGTGA. The V segment lost 5 bases and the J segment 3 bases; nucleotides outside the gene matches: 14. The CDR3 DNA reads TGTGCCAGCAGCCCGTGGAAAGCGGGGAGTGGGACAGATACGCAGTATTTT. It is translated as CASSPWKAGSGTDTQYF.

In this sample, this clone turned up a few times. The chain couples TRBV18 to TRBJ2-1; 10 bases are shared with TRBD1. Germline assignment: CDR1 KGHSH and CDR2 LQKENI. After removal of 3 bases from V and 2 bases from J, the junction contained 4 bases not matched to a gene. The CDR3 runs 16 residues. CDR3: CASSPMGQGTYNEQFF. CDR3 sequence (DNA): TGTGCCAGCTCACCTATGGGACAGGGGACCTACAATGAGCAGTTCTTC.

This clone appeared a few times. The junction departs from germline at one end; a sequencing error may be responsible. The CDR3 DNA reads as TGTGCCAGCAGTTTTTTGCACACCGGGGAGCTGGTTTTT. Translated: CASSFLHTGELVF. The rearrangement joins TRBV28 to TRBJ2-2; weak D call: TRBD2 (5 bases). CDR3 length: 13 amino acids. Per the germline V gene, CDR1 is MDHEN and CDR2 is SYDVKM. The variable domain in full, completed from reference TRBV28 and TRBJ2-2, reads DVKVTQSSRYLVKRTGEKVFLECVQDMDHENMFWYRQDPGLGLRLIYFSYDVKMKEKGDIPEGYSVSREKKERFSLILESASTNQTSMYLCASSFLHTGELVFGEGSRLTVL.

This clone was detected ten times or more. The gene calls are TRBV29-1 and TRBJ1-2; D is uncertain. The V gene lost 2 bases and the J gene lost 1 base, with 5 bases spanning the gap. CDR1 SQVTM and CDR2 ANQGSEA come from the germline V gene. This CDR3 contains 12 residues. This chain's CDR3 is CSVEQHNYGYTF. Written as DNA, the CDR3 is TGCAGCGTTGAACAGCATAACTATGGCTACACCTTC.

This clone was detected ten times or more. This sequence joins TRBV30 and TRBJ1-5, with TRBD1 matching 9 bases. From germline, CDR1 is GTSNPN and CDR2 SVGIG (reference sequence). V gave up 1 base and J gave up 9 bases; unmatched junction bases: 4. CDR3 length: 13 residues. This CDR3 reads CAWSGTGAGPQHF. In DNA form, the CDR3 reads TGTGCCTGGAGTGGGACAGGGGCAGGGCCCCAGCATTTT. The complete variable domain, with remaining parts taken from reference TRBV30 and TRBJ1-5, reads SQTIHQWPATLVQPVGSPLSLECTVEGTSNPNLYWYRQAAGRGLQLLFYSVGIGQISSEVPQNLSASRPQDRQFILSSKKLLLSDSGFYLCAWSGTGAGPQHFGDGTRLSIL.

This clone came up many times. This could be a read error, since a much larger clone is one nucleotide away. V usage is TRBV10-3 and J usage is TRBJ1-1, with 8 nucleotides matching TRBD1. The CDR3 consists of 14 residues. Losses at the gene ends were 4 bases for V and 4 bases for J; bases not matched to a gene: 5. The V gene's germline CDR1 is ENHRY and CDR2 SYGVKD. The CDR3 loop is CAISAGGACTEAFF. CDR3 coding DNA: TGTGCCATCAGTGCAGGGGGCGCGTGCACTGAAGCTTTCTTT.

This clone was recorded many times. Other DNA variants within this sample encode the same CDR3. This chain joins TRBV30 and TRBJ2-6; D unresolved. Germline assignment: CDR1 GTSNPN and CDR2 SVGIG (reference sequence). V was cut by 1 base and J by 0 bases, with 4 bases left in between. This CDR3 region has 14 residues. The CDR3 protein is CAWSEGSGANVLTF. The CDR3 bases are TGTGCCTGGAGTGAAGGCTCTGGGGCCAACGTCCTGACTTTC.

This clone was detected ten times or more. This sequence joins TRBV7-8 and TRBJ1-5, with D perhaps TRBD1 (5 bases). The CDR3 runs to 17 residues. Germline V gene lookup returns CDR1 SGHVS and CDR2 FQNEAQ. The V end lost 2 bases, the J end lost 2 bases, and 16 bases lay between the germline ends. CDR3 protein: CASSLWRGKVGNQPQHF. The CDR3 coding sequence is TGTGCCAGCAGCTTATGGCGGGGGAAGGTAGGCAATCAGCCCCAGCATTTT. The full variable domain, with the rest looked up from reference TRBV7-8 and TRBJ1-5, is GAGVSQSPRYKVAKRGQDVALRCDPISGHVSLFWYQQALGQGPEFLTYFQNEAQLDKSGLPSDRFFAERPEGSVSTLKIQRTQQEDSAVYLCASSLWRGKVGNQPQHFGDGTRLSIL.

Many counts were recorded for this clone. J is TRBJ2-1 and V is TRBV25-1, with TRBD2 as a possible D gene (6 bases). The CDR3 extends over 16 amino acids. Germline CDR1 reads MGHDK; CDR2 reads SYGVNS. The ends were cut back, 1 base at V and 0 bases at J, with 10 bases in the middle. The CDR3 sequence is CASSEFDGSSYNEQFF. The CDR3 DNA reads TGTGCCAGCAGTGAATTTGACGGGAGCTCCTACAATGAGCAGTTCTTC.

This sequence joins TRBV20-1 and TRBJ2-1; 7 nucleotides align to TRBD2. J gave up 2 bases and V 0 bases, and 7 bases lay outside the gene matches. Germline V gene sequence: CDR1 DFQATT, CDR2 SNEGSKA (reference sequence). This CDR3 has 16 amino acids. The CDR3 sequence is CSARDRTGGPYNEQFF. CDR3 DNA sequence: TGCAGTGCTAGAGATCGGACGGGAGGTCCCTACAATGAGCAGTTCTTC.

This clone was picked up many times. The rearrangement joins TRBV4-3 to TRBJ1-2, with D unclear. The CDR3 totals 15 residues. Per the germline V gene, CDR1 is LGHNA and CDR2 is YSLEER. Trimming pared 1 base from V and 0 bases from J, leaving 9 bases between. In DNA form, the CDR3 reads TGCGCCAGCAGCCAAGGACTGGGCCCTAACTATGGCTACACCTTC. Translation: CASSQGLGPNYGYTF.

A remark on this clone: Its ends do not fully match the called genes, so a read error is possible. The chain couples TRBV28 to TRBJ1-2; D uncertain. Germline lookup yields CDR1 MDHEN and CDR2 SYDVKM. The CDR3 sequence is 16 residues long. The CDR3 region has the DNA TGTGCCAGCAGTTCCGGGAAAGGCCAAATTCGGCGTGGCTACAACTTC. Translated: CASSSGKGQIRRGYNF.

The chain links TRBV5-4 to TRBJ2-3; possible D gene TRBD2, 5 bases. The CDR3 is 14 amino acids. The V and J ends lost 0 bases and 8 bases respectively, with 13 bases between them. The germline CDR1 and CDR2 sequences are SGHNT and YYREEE (reference sequence). The CDR3 sequence is CASSLGGIEGTQYF. The DNA of the CDR3 is TGTGCCAGCAGCTTGGGAGGGATCGAGGGTACGCAGTATTTT.

This clone was detected many times. The V and J genes are TRBV15 and TRBJ2-7, with D unclear. Trimming left V 5 bases short and J 3 bases short, with 11 bases between. CDR3 length: 13 amino acids. Per germline, CDR1 LNHNV and CDR2 YYDKDF (reference sequence). CDR3 DNA: TGTGCCACCAGCTACCTTGGAAGCTACGAGCAGTACTTC. Translating gives CATSYLGSYEQYF.

This clone was seen many times. The chain employs TRBV20-1 and TRBJ2-7, with D unresolved. This CDR3 has 14 residues. Germline V lookup: CDR1 DFQATT, CDR2 SNEGSKA (reference sequence). The V end was cut by 3 bases, the J end by 0 bases, with 12 bases between. The CDR3 DNA follows: TGCAGTGCTAGGCGGTGGACCAGCTCCTACGAGCAGTACTTC. As protein: CSARRWTSSYEQYF.

The J gene is TRBJ2-3, the V gene TRBV6-2 or TRBV6-3, with TRBD2 identical over 8 bases. Germline V gives CDR1 MNHEY, CDR2 SVGEGT. V was pared by 6 bases and J by 3 bases, with 5 bases of the junction left unmatched. The CDR3 has 14 amino acids. The CDR3 loop reads CASRIAGLTDTQYF. The DNA of the CDR3 is TGTGCCAGCAGGATAGCGGGACTGACAGATACGCAGTATTTT.

This clone was counted once. This chain uses TRBV11-1 with TRBJ2-1; D possibly corresponds to TRBD2 (5 bases). This CDR3 comprises 16 residues. CDR1 and CDR2 (germline): SGHAT, FQDESV (reference sequence). The germline V and J ends were trimmed by 7 bases and 7 bases, with 23 bases remaining between them. The CDR3 is CASMSRSGSAFNEQFF. The CDR3 coding sequence is TGTGCCAGCATGTCACGGAGCGGAAGCGCTTTTAATGAGCAGTTCTTC. The variable domain in full, completed from reference TRBV11-1 and TRBJ2-1, reads EAEVAQSPRYKITEKSQAVAFWCDPISGHATLYWYRQILGQGPELLVQFQDESVVDDSQLPKDRFSAERLKGVDSTLKIQPAELGDSAMYLCASMSRSGSAFNEQFFGPGTRLTVL.